Sequencing of this TCR beta chain was carried out in a study of memory CD4+ T cells and cytomegalovirus serostatus. Study results and caveats: CD4+ memory repertoires contained 67 of 164 reported CMV TCRbeta sequences.

Libraries were prepared by immunoSEQ multiplex PCR; TCRdb keeps only in-frame clonotypes and omits some of them. The data contain 50,000 or so clones, about 74% of them singletons. Single viable CD3+CD4+CD8-CD45RO+ cells were sorted as the memory CD4+ T cells. Remarks on this clone: The antigen remains undetermined.

The sample taken for sequencing was memory CD4+ T cells from blood. The source is an adult in good health and CMV-seropositive.

The CDR3 here is CASSDQTETYEQYF. The CDR3 nucleotides read TGTGCCAGCAGCGATCAGACAGAAACCTACGAGCAGTACTTC. The J gene is TRBJ2-7, the V gene TRBV9, with a tentative D call TRBD1 (5 bases). V lost 3 bases to trimming and J lost 2 bases, with 12 bases between them. Germline V lookup: CDR1 SGDLS, CDR2 YYNGEE. The CDR3 contains 14 residues.